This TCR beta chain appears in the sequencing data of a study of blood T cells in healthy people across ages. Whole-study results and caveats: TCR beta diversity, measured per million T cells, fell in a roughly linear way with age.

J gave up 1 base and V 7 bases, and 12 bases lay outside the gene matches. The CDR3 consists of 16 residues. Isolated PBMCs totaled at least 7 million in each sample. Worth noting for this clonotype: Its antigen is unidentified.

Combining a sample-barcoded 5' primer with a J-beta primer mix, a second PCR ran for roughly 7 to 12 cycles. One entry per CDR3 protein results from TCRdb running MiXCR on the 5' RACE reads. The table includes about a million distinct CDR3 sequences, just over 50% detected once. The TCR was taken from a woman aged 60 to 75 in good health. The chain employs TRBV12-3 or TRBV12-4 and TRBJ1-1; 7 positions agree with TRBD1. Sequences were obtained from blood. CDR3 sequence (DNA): TGTGCCAGCACCTTAAGGGGGCTATTGGGGAACACTGAAGCTTTCTTT. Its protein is CASTLRGLLGNTEAFF.